This record looks at one T cell receptor beta chain sequence and its context. Per the authors' pipeline: Amplifying reference gene primers gave estimates of nucleated cell counts. The assay was immunoSEQ multiplex PCR, and TCRdb's table has in-frame clones only and misses some. That table furnishes V, J and clone size, whereas the DNA furnished D and trimming. The sample yields about 89,000 clones, roughly 74% seen once. The length of the CDR3 is 16 residues. Trimming cost V 5 bases and J 0 bases, with 16 bases left between them. Per the germline V gene, CDR1 is MNHEY and CDR2 is SVGEGT. The data were taken from a study of blood T cell repertoires in COVID-19.

Sequenced: peripheral blood. This chain uses TRBV6-2 or TRBV6-3 with TRBJ1-1; weak D call: TRBD1 (6 bases). The clonotype comes from a man in his 70s with COVID-19, enrolled during active disease. CDR3 amino acids: CASSHDIDRLNTEAFF. CDR3 coding DNA: TGTGCCAGCAGTCACGACATCGACAGGCTGAACACTGAAGCTTTCTTT.